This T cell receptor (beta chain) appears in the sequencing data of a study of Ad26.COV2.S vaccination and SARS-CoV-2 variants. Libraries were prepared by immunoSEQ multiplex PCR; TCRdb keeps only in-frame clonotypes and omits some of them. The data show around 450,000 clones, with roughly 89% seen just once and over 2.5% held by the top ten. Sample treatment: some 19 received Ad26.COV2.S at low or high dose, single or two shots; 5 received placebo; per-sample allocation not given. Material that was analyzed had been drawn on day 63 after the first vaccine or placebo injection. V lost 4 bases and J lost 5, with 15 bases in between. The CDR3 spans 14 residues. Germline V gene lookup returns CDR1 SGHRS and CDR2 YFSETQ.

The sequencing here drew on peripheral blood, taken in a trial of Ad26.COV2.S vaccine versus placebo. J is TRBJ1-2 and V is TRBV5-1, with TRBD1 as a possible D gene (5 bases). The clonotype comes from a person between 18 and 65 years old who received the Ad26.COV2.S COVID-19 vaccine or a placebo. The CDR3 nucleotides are TGCGCCAGCAGCCGGGACCCGGACGGGTATGGCTACACCTTC. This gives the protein CASSRDPDGYGYTF.